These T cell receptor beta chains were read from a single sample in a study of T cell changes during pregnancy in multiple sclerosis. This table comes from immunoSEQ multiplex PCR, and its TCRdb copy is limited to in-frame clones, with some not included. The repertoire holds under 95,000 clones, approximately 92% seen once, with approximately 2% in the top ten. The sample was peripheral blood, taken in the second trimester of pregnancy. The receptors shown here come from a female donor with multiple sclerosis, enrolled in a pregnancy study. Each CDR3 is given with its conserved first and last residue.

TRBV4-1,CASSQADGGRKEKLFF
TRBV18,CASSPREIAPEAFF
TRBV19,CASSIAWTSGGNGELFF
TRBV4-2,CASSQGGGWRNTEAFF
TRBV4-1,CASSQGGLLDTQYF
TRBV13,CASSLAGTGLYEQYF
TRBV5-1,CASSFQTVNTGELFF
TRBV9,CASSVYGLAETDTQYF
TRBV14,CASSQEKRVLRTEAFF
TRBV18,CASSHGGRTIHGYTF
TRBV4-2,CASSQDLAGEVGELFF
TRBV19,CASSIASPDTQYF
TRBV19,CASSISSRDFSYEQYF
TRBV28,CASAGTFGYGYTF
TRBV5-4,CASSGTSGRNTGELFF
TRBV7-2,CASSSLSRSYGYTF
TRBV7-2,CASSRSGGAPEQYF
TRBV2,CASRGHHEQYF
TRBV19,CASSRGYEQYF
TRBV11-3,CASSIGRNTEAFF
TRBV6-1,CASSEKQNYGYTF
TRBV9,CASSVSGGVTDTQYF
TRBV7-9,CASSLDLGQGGEKLFF
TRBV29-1,CSARLVSGELFF